This passage covers 17 T cell receptor beta chains from one sample sequenced in a study of T cell responses to AZD1222 COVID-19 vaccine (dated by TCRdb to 2020 to 2023). The library was generated by the immunoSEQ multiplex PCR assay. This immuneACCESS table, as held by TCRdb, lists in-frame sequences with V and J called but not all clones. Of the missing ones, under half trace to an unresolved V gene in checked studies; the others have no known cause. The sample contains approximately 150,000 clones, roughly 90% of them found a single time. The ten largest clonotypes hold about 1.6% of the sample. Explained via the paper, the time point label denotes: baseline before first vaccination. Here the sequenced sample was peripheral blood, taken on day 0 of AZD1222 vaccination. The origin of the receptors is an adult in good health.

The V gene is TRBV7-9, the J gene TRBJ2-5, with unresolved D. V dropped 5 bases and J dropped 4 bases, with 8 bases sitting between them. The V gene's germline CDR1 is SEHNR and CDR2 FQNEAQ (reference sequence). The CDR3 is 12 amino acids. The CDR3 sequence: CASSITPETQYF. The CDR3 DNA is TGTGCCAGCAGCATTACCCCAGAGACCCAGTACTTC.

The J gene is TRBJ2-3, the V gene TRBV25-1; the D gene is possibly TRBD1 (7 bases). Per the germline V gene, CDR1 is MGHDK and CDR2 is SYGVNS. Trimming took off 2 bases at V and 2 bases at J, with 11 bases between the two ends. This CDR3 contains 15 residues. The CDR3 bases are TGTGCCAGCAGTGAACACAGGGGACTCACAGATACGCAGTATTTT. Amino acid sequence: CASSEHRGLTDTQYF.

The CDR3 DNA is TGTGCCAGCAGTGAACGACTCTTCACAGATACGCAGTATTTT. This translates into CASSERLFTDTQYF. V gene TRBV2 combines with J gene TRBJ2-3; the D is unclear. CDR1 is SNHLY and CDR2 is FYNNEI in the germline V gene. This CDR3 has 14 residues. V lost 2 bases and J lost 2, with 8 bases in between.

The rearrangement joins TRBV25-1 to TRBJ1-1; no clear D. The CDR3 loop spans 17 amino acids. From germline, CDR1 is MGHDK and CDR2 SYGVNS. V dropped 4 bases and J dropped 1 base, with 19 bases sitting between them. The CDR3 loop reads CASSAPRGAQWNTEAFF. The CDR3 coding sequence is TGTGCCAGCAGTGCCCCTCGAGGAGCCCAATGGAACACTGAAGCTTTCTTT.

This clone has a handful of counts. This chain connects TRBV4-1 to TRBJ1-5; D is unclear. V was cut by 1 base and J by 4 bases, with 8 bases left in between. CDR1 is MGHRA and CDR2 is YSYEKL in the germline V gene. There are 14 residues in the CDR3. Written as DNA, the CDR3 is TGCGCCAGCAGCCAAGTACCAGATAATCAGCCCCAGCATTTT. Amino acids: CASSQVPDNQPQHF.

The chain has TRBV29-1 and TRBJ2-7; D is unclear. The CDR3 spans 12 residues. V lost 4 bases, J lost 2 bases, and 9 bases lay in between. Germline V CDR1 and CDR2: SQVTM, ANQGSEA. CDR3 sequence reads: CSVVVGTYEQYF. The CDR3, as DNA: TGCAGCGTTGTGGTCGGAACCTACGAGCAGTACTTC.

V usage is TRBV5-8 and J usage is TRBJ2-7; 7 bases are shared with TRBD2. CDR1 and CDR2 (germline): SGHTS, YDEGEE. CDR3 length: 14 amino acids. The V gene end was trimmed by 6 bases and the J gene end by 7 bases; junction bases not matched to a gene: 13. As DNA, the CDR3 is TGTGCCAGCAACGACGCGGGGGTGAGAAATGAGCAGTACTTC. It specifies CASNDAGVRNEQYF.

The rearrangement links TRBV10-2 to TRBJ2-7; D may be TRBD1 or TRBD2 (6 bases each). Germline lookup yields CDR1 WSHSY and CDR2 SAAADI. Trimming cost V 9 bases and J 2 bases, with 17 bases left between them. This CDR3 spans 14 amino acids. CDR3 loop: CASGEGGGTYEQYF. As DNA, the CDR3 is TGCGCCAGTGGCGAAGGAGGGGGGACCTACGAGCAGTACTTC.

This sequence joins TRBV5-8 and TRBJ1-1, with 7 bases identical to TRBD1. From germline, CDR1 is SGHTS and CDR2 YDEGEE. V shed 0 bases, J shed 0 bases, and the junction held 8 bases outside the gene matches. This CDR3 contains 17 residues. CDR3 nucleotide sequence: TGTGCCAGCAGCTTGGACAGGGGAGGTTACGTGAACACTGAAGCTTTCTTT. Protein product: CASSLDRGGYVNTEAFF.

V is TRBV9 and J is TRBJ2-7; a weak D match, TRBD1 (6 bases). The CDR3 runs to 15 residues. V dropped 0 bases and J dropped 5 bases, with 15 bases sitting between them. Germline lookup yields CDR1 SGDLS and CDR2 YYNGEE. CDR3 bases: TGTGCCAGCAGCGTAGCTACAGGCAGGGGAAACGAGCAGTACTTC. Residues: CASSVATGRGNEQYF.

The chain couples TRBV7-2 to TRBJ1-6; D remains ambiguous. The CDR3 has 16 amino acids. Germline V CDR1 and CDR2: SGHTA, FQGNSA. V was trimmed by 4 bases and J by 0 bases, leaving 10 bases between them. The CDR3 sequence: CASSSPYTSYNSPLHF. The CDR3 DNA sequence: TGTGCCAGCAGCTCTCCTTACACCTCCTATAATTCACCCCTCCACTTT.

The chain links TRBV5-1 to TRBJ2-3, with D perhaps TRBD1 or TRBD2 (5 bases each). The CDR3 is 16 residues long. Trimming removed 2 bases from V and 6 bases from J, with 19 bases in between. Germline CDR1 SGHRS, CDR2 YFSETQ. The chain's CDR3 is CASSLVATAKLDTQYF. The CDR3 DNA sequence: TGCGCCAGCAGCTTAGTAGCGACAGCCAAGCTCGATACGCAGTATTTT.

The V call is TRBV19, the J call TRBJ1-5; a weak D match, TRBD1 (5 bases). Germline CDR1 and CDR2: LNHDA and SQIVND (reference sequence). The CDR3 is made up of 16 amino acids. V lost 1 base to trimming and J lost 3 bases, with 13 bases between them. CDR3 sequence reads: CASSIGGGGTNQPQHF. CDR3 DNA sequence: TGTGCCAGTAGTATAGGGGGGGGAGGAACCAATCAGCCCCAGCATTTT.

This chain uses TRBV12-3 or TRBV12-4 with TRBJ2-1; D remains unclear. This CDR3 is 12 amino acids long. The V end was cut by 6 bases, the J end by 7 bases, with 10 bases between. The DNA of the CDR3 is TGTGCCAGCAGGTCGGAGCCAAATGAGCAGTTCTTC. Residues: CASRSEPNEQFF.

The V and J genes are TRBV7-2 and TRBJ1-2; maybe TRBD1 (6 bases). Trimming left V 1 base short and J 4 bases short, with 13 bases between. CDR1 and CDR2 from the germline V gene are SGHTA and FQGNSA. The CDR3 contains 15 residues. The CDR3 sequence is CASSLGAGAPYGYTF. In DNA form, the CDR3 reads TGTGCCAGCAGCTTAGGGGCAGGGGCTCCCTATGGCTACACCTTC.

The rearrangement uses TRBV7-2 and TRBJ2-2, with 8 bases aligning to TRBD1. Germline CDR1 reads SGHTA; CDR2 reads FQGNSA. J was trimmed by 4 bases and V by 4 bases; bases with no gene match: 5. This CDR3 has 15 residues. The CDR3 DNA follows: TGTGCCAGCAGCTCGCAGGGGGCCGGCACCGGGGAGCTGTTTTTT. Protein: CASSSQGAGTGELFF.

The chain is built from TRBV4-2 and TRBJ2-3; 11 bases fit TRBD2. The CDR3 has 16 amino acids. Germline values: CDR1 LGHNA, CDR2 YNFKEQ. Trimming cost V 2 bases and J 3 bases; bases outside gene matches: 4. CDR3: CASSQRLAGLTDTQYF. DNA for the CDR3: TGTGCCAGCAGCCAAAGACTAGCGGGGCTAACAGATACGCAGTATTTT.